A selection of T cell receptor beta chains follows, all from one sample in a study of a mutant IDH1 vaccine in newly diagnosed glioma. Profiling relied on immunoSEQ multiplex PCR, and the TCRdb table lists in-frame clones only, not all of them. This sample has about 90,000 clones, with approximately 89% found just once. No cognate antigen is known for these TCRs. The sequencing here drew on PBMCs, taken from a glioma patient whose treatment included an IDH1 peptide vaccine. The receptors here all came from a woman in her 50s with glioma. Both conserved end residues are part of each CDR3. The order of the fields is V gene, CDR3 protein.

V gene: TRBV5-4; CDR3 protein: CASSLGGRHQETQYF
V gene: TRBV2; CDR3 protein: CASSVTGGPYEQYF
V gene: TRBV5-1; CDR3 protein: CASSRFGSGSTDTQYF
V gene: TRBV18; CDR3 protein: CASSHNSSYNSPLHF
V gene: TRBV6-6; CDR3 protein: CASSLSSGRANEQFF
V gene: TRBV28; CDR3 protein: CASSLRQSTGELFF
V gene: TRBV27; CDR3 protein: CASSPGQGPDTQYF
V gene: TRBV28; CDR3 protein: CASSFGTSGRGADTQYF
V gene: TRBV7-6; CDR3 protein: CASTLGQGTSADTQYF
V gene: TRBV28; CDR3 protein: CASITGGQKINYGYTF
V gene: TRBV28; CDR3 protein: CASSLYQATLGGYTF
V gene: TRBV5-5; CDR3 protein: CASSPTGTGGLNTEAFF
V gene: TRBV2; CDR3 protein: CASSYTGRDGYTF
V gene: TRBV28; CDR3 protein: CASRRAGAMSTDTQYF
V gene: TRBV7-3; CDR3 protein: CASGLPERYNEQFF
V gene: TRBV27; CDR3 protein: CASSPLGSYNSPLHF
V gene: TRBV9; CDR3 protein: CASSVGVQMGYGYTF